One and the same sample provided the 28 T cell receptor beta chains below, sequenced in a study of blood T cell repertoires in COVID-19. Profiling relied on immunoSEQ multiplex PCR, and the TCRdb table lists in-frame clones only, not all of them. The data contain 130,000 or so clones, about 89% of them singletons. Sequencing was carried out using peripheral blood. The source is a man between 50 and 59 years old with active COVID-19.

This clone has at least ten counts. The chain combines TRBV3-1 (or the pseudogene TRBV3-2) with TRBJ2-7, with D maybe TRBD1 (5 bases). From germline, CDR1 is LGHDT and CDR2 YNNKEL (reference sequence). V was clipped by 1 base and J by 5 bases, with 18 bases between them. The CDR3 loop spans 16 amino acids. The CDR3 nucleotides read TGTGCCAGCAGCCAAGGCGGCGGCGGCAGGGCCCACGAGCAGTACTTC. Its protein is CASSQGGGGRAHEQYF.

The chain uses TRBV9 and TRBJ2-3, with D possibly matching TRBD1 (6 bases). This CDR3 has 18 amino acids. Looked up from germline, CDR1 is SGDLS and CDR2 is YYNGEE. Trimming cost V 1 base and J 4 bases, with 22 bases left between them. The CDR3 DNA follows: TGTGCCAGCAGCGTAACGGACAGTAGTAGGGAGCGAGCAGATACGCAGTATTTT. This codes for CASSVTDSSRERADTQYF.

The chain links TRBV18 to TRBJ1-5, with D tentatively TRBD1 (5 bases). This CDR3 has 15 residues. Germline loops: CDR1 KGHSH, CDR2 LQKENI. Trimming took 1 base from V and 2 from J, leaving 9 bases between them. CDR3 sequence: CASSPRGGRNQPQHF. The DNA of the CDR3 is TGTGCCAGCTCACCACGCGGGGGACGCAATCAGCCCCAGCATTTT.

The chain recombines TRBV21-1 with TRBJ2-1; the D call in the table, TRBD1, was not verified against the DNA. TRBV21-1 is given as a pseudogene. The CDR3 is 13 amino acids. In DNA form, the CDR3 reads TGTGCCAGCAGCCCGACAGGGAGGACTGAGCAGTTCTTC. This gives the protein CASSPTGRTEQFF.

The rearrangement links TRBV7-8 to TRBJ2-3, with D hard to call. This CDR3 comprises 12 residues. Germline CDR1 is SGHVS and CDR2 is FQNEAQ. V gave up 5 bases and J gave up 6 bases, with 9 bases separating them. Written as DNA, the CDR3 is TGTGCCAGCAGCCATCCCCTGGATACGCAGTATTTT. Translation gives CASSHPLDTQYF. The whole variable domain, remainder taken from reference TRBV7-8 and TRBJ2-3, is GAGVSQSPRYKVAKRGQDVALRCDPISGHVSLFWYQQALGQGPEFLTYFQNEAQLDKSGLPSDRFFAERPEGSVSTLKIQRTQQEDSAVYLCASSHPLDTQYFGPGTRLTVL.

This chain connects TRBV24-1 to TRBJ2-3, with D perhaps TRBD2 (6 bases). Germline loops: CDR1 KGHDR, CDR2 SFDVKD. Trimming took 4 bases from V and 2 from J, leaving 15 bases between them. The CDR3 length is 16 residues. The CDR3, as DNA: TGTGCCACCAGTGACCTCGGAGGGTCGGACACAGATACGCAGTATTTT. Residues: CATSDLGGSDTDTQYF.

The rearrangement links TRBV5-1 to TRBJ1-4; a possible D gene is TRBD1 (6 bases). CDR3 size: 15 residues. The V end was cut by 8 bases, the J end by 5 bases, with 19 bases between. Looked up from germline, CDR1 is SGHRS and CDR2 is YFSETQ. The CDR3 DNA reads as TGCGCCAGTAACCCCGAGGGGGGGCCGAATGAAAAACTGTTTTTT. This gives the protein CASNPEGGPNEKLFF. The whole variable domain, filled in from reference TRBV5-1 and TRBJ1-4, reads KAGVTQTPRYLIKTRGQQVTLSCSPISGHRSVSWYQQTPGQGLQFLFEYFSETQRNKGNFPGRFSGRQFSNSRSEMNVSTLELGDSALYLCASNPEGGPNEKLFFGSGTQLSVL.

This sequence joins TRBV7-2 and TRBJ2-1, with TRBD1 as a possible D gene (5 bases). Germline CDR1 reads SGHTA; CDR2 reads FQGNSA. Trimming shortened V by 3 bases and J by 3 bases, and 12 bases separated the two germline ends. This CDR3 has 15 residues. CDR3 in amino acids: CASSFRQGLYNEQFF. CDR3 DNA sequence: TGTGCCAGCAGCTTTCGGCAGGGCCTCTACAATGAGCAGTTCTTC.

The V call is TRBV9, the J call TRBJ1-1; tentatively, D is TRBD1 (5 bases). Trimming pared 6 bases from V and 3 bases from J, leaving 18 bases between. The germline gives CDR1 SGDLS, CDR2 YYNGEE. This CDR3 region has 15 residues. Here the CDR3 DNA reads TGTGCCAGCACCCAGGCGGAGGGGTCGTACACTGAAGCTTTCTTT. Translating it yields CASTQAEGSYTEAFF.

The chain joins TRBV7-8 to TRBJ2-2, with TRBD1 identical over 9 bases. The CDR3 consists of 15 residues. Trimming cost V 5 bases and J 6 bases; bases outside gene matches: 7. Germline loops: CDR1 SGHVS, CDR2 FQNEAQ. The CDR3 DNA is TGTGCCAGCAGCCCTGGGACAGGGAAGGCCGGGGAGCTGTTTTTT. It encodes CASSPGTGKAGELFF.

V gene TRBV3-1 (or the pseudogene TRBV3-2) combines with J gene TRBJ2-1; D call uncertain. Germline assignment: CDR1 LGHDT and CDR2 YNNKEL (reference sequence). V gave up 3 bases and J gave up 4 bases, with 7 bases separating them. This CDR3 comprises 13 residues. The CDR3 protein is CASSQGIYNEQFF. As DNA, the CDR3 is TGTGCCAGCAGCCAGGGCATTTACAATGAGCAGTTCTTC.

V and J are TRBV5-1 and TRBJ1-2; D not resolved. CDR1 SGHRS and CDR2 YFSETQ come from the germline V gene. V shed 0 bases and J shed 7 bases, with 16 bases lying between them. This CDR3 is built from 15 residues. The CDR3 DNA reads TGCGCCAGCAGCTTGGACCCAACCAGGTCCGGTGGCTACACCTTC. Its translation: CASSLDPTRSGGYTF.

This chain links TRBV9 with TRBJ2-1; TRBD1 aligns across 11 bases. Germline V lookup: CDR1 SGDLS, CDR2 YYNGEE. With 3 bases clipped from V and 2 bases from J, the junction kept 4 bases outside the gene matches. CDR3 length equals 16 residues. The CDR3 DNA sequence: TGTGCCAGCAGCGGCCGGGACAGGGGGGCCTACAATGAGCAGTTCTTC. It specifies CASSGRDRGAYNEQFF.

CDR3 residues: CASSLWFGGGTEAFF. The DNA of the CDR3 is TGTGCCAGCAGCTTATGGTTTGGGGGCGGGACTGAAGCTTTCTTT. V is TRBV7-2 and J is TRBJ1-1; D is possibly TRBD1 (6 bases). The CDR3 is 15 amino acids. Germline V gene lookup returns CDR1 SGHTA and CDR2 FQGNSA. V was trimmed by 2 bases and J by 5 bases, leaving 15 bases between them.

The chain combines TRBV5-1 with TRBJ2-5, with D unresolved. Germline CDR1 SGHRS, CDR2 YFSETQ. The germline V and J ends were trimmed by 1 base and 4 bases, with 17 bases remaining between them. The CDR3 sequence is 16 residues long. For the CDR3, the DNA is TGCGCCAGCAGCTTGTCGGATGCTAGTAGAGGAGAGACCCAGTACTTC. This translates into CASSLSDASRGETQYF.

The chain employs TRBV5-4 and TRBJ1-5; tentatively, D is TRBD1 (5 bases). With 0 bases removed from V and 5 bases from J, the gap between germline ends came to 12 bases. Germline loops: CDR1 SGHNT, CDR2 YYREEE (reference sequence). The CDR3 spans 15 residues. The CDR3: CASSLAGEGDQPQHF. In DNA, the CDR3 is TGTGCCAGCAGCTTGGCGGGGGAAGGTGATCAGCCCCAGCATTTT.

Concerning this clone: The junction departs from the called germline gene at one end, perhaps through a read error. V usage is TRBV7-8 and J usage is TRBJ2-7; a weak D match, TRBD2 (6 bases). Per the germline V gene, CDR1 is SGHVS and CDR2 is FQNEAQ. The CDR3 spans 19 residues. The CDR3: CASSPLPRRGALFSSEQYF. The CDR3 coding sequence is TGTGCCAGCAGCCCGCTCCCCAGGCGGGGAGCCCTTTTCTCCTCCGAGCAGTACTTC.

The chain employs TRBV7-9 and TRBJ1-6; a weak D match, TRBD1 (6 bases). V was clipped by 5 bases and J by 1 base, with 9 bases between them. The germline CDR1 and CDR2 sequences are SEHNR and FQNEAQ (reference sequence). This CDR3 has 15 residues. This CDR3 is CASSADRSYNSPLHF. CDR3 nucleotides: TGTGCCAGCAGCGCCGACAGGTCCTATAATTCACCCCTCCACTTT.

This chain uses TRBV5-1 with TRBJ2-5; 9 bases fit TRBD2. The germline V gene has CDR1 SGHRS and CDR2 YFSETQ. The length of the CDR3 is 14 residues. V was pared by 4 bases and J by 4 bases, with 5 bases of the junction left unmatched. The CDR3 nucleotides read TGCGCCAGCAGCCGGGGTAGCGGGGGAGAGACCCAGTACTTC. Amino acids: CASSRGSGGETQYF.

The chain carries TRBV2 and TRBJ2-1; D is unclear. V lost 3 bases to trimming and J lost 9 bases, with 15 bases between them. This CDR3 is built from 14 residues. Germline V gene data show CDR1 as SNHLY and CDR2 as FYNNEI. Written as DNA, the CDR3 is TGTGCCAGCAGTGATAGCCCCTCCCAAGGTGAGCAGTTCTTC. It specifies CASSDSPSQGEQFF. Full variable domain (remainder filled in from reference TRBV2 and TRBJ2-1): EPEVTQTPSHQVTQMGQEVILRCVPISNHLYFYWYRQILGQKVEFLVSFYNNEISEKSEIFDDQFSVERPDGSNFTLKIRSTKLEDSAMYFCASSDSPSQGEQFFGPGTRLTVL.

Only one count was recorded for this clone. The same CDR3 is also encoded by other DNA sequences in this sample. The CDR3 region has the DNA TGTGCCAGCAGCCAAGATCGGGGTGGCTACACCTTC. This gives the protein CASSQDRGGYTF. The chain is built from TRBV3-1 (or the pseudogene TRBV3-2) and TRBJ1-2; no reliable D call. Germline V gene data show CDR1 as LGHDT and CDR2 as YNNKEL (reference sequence). V shed 0 bases and J shed 7 bases, with 6 bases lying between them. This CDR3 has 12 amino acids.

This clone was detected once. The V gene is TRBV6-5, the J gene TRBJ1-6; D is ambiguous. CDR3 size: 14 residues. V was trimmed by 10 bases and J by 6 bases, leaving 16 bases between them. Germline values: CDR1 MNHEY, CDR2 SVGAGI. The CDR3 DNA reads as TGTGCCACCTCTCCGGGAACTAGTAATTCACCCCTCCACTTT. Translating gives CATSPGTSNSPLHF.

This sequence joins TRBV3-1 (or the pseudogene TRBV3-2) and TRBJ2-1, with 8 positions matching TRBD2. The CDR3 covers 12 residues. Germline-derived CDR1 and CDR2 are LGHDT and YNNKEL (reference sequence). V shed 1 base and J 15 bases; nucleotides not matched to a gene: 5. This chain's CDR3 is CASSQVLGLVFF. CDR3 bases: TGTGCCAGCAGCCAAGTTCTGGGACTAGTGTTCTTC.

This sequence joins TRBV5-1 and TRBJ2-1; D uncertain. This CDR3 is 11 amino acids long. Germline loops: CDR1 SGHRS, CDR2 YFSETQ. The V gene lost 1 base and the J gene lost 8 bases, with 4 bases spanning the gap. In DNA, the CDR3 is TGCGCCAGCAGCTTGATCGATGAGCAGTTCTTC. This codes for CASSLIDEQFF.

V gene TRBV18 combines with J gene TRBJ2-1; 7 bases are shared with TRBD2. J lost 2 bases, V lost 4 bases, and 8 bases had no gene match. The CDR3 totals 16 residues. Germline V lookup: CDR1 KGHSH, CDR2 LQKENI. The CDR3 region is CASSRASGGAYNEQFF. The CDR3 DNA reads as TGTGCCAGCTCACGGGCTAGCGGAGGGGCCTACAATGAGCAGTTCTTC.

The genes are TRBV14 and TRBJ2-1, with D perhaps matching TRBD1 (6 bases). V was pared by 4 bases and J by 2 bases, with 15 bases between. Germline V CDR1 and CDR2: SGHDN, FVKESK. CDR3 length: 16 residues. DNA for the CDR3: TGTGCCAGCAGCCGTACAAGGGGACACACCTACAATGAGCAGTTCTTC. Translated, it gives CASSRTRGHTYNEQFF.

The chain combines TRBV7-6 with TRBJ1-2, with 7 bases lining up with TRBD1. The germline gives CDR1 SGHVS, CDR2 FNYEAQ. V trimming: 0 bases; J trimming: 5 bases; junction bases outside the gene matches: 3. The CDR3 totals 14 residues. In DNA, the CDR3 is TGTGCCAGCAGCTTAGCGACAGGGCGTTATGGCTACACCTTC. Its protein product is CASSLATGRYGYTF.

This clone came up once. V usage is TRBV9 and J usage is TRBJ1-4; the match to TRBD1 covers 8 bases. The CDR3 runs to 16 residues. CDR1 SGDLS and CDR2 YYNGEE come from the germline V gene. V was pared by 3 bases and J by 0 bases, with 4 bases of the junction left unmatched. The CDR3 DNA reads TGTGCCAGCAGCGAGGGGACAGGAGCAACTAATGAAAAACTGTTTTTT. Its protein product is CASSEGTGATNEKLFF.